This is a list of T cell receptor beta chains from one sample in a study of blood T cell repertoires in COVID-19. Data came from immunoSEQ multiplex PCR; TCRdb stores just in-frame clones and leaves some out. The sample records 190,000 or so clones, roughly 90% being singletons. Sequenced sample: PBMCs or T cells enriched from blood (not recorded which). The source of these receptors is a woman between 18 and 30 years old who had recovered from COVID-19. The CDR3 runs from the conserved cysteine through the conserved F or W. Each record gives: D gene, V gene, CDR3 protein. D genes are given only for firm matches.

TRBD1	TRBV4-1	CASSQELGTGSEKLFF
-	TRBV7-9	CASSSRPDTEAFF
-	TRBV27	CASSLSRGAGSEQYF
-	TRBV3-1/TRBV3-2	CASSPKGGGNQPQHF
TRBD1	TRBV5-4	CASSLRQGDTGELFF
TRBD1	TRBV27	CASPNHAARNDRGWQPQHF
-	TRBV19	CASSIVPGNTEAFF
TRBD1	TRBV27	CASSQTGGGTDTQYF
-	TRBV12-5	CASGNPGVYSNQPQHF
TRBD2	TRBV5-1	CASSQQVPGRGGTQYF
-	TRBV29-1	CSVKGRVGTEAFF
TRBD1	TRBV28	CASSFEQGGTEAFF
TRBD1	TRBV7-9	CASSLAGDRGPRGYTF
-	TRBV6-1	CASSEQRHSFYEQYF
-	TRBV19	CASSISRGVSYEQYF
-	TRBV19	CASRIGLTSNQPQHF
TRBD2	TRBV7-2	CASSLQKRGGRDTGELFF
TRBD2	TRBV10-3	CAISESKTSGGNEQFF
-	TRBV9	CASSSRGTRGSGNTIYF
-	TRBV5-6	CASSFAGQYEQYF
TRBD1	TRBV9	CASSFRGLLPGANVLTF
-	TRBV6-5	CASSYSFRAEGYTF
-	TRBV28	CASSLGADTEAFF
-	TRBV28	CASSFKWFRGDSNQPQHF
TRBD1	TRBV6-5	CASSSRGQGDSPLHF
-	TRBV10-2	CASSYTGSSTDTQYF
-	TRBV9	CASSAAGSPYNEQFF
-	TRBV4-2	CASKKRGLTDTQYF
TRBD1	TRBV7-3	CASGATGAYNEQFF
-	TRBV5-5	CASSIYRDKSKGYTF
-	TRBV6-5	CASTYRGSSYEQYF
TRBD2	TRBV18	CASSPGPGTSGETF
TRBD2	TRBV5-1	CASSLAGGAKSYEQYF
-	TRBV29-1	CSVEPSGAGSPLHF
-	TRBV6-5	CASSGQHPNEKLFF
TRBD2	TRBV28	CASSNAGGFADTQYF
-	TRBV6-5	CASRLTEMYNSPLHF
-	TRBV10-1	CASSDGRDNSGNTIYF
-	TRBV29-1	CSAKTEANSPLHF
TRBD1	TRBV7-6	CASSLLLKPGQGNEQYF